This TCR beta chain is from a study of blood T cell repertoires in COVID-19. The wider study: From the United States, Italy and Spain came samples of acute and convalescent COVID-19. From T cells, B-cell-depleted T cells, or PBMCs came the material, which was cDNA or gDNA.

Sequenced by immunoSEQ multiplex PCR; TCRdb stores in-frame clones only, minus some. The sample shows about 73,000 clones, 85% to 90% of them seen only once. After removal of 5 bases from V and 3 bases from J, the junction contained 4 bases not matched to a gene. The CDR3 sequence is 15 residues long. The V gene's germline CDR1 is SGHAT and CDR2 FQNNGV. The chain carries TRBV11-2 and TRBJ2-1, with TRBD2 matching 10 bases. Sequences were obtained from peripheral blood. The source is a man of 80 years or more with acute or convalescent COVID-19. The CDR3: CASSRSGRVYNEQFF. The CDR3 nucleotides are TGTGCCAGCAGCCGGAGCGGGAGGGTCTACAATGAGCAGTTCTTC.